This TCR beta chain was identified during a study of beta chain features in type 1 diabetes. Study-wide findings and caveats: Researchers could not determine here whether HLA type influences TCRB rearrangement.

This clone turned up a few times. Its specificity is not known. The CDR3 extends over 14 amino acids. Looked up from germline, CDR1 is LNHDA and CDR2 is SQIVND (reference sequence). Trimming stripped 3 bases from V and 3 bases from J, with 8 bases between. What was sequenced were expressed TCRB transcripts, since all of the isolated RNA had been reverse transcribed. Data came from immunoSEQ multiplex PCR; TCRdb stores just in-frame clones and leaves some out. Of over 65,000 clones detected, 30% to 35% appear once; the ten largest clones hold over 0.35%. This sequence originates from a woman aged 18-29 years in good health. The sequenced sample consisted of stem cell memory CD4+ T cells from blood. This chain uses TRBV19 with TRBJ2-2; D unclear. The CDR3: CASSILYYTGELFF. CDR3 in DNA: TGTGCCAGTAGTATTTTGTATTACACCGGGGAGCTGTTTTTT.